The 3 T cell receptor beta chains below all came from one sample that was sequenced in a study of a mutant IDH1 vaccine in newly diagnosed glioma. Some clones are missing from TCRdb's copy, which holds only in-frame ones; the method was immunoSEQ multiplex PCR. The sample has 70,000 to 100,000 clones, 82% seen once; the top ten hold nearly 5.5%. Time point described: baseline, week 1 (first vaccination visit). Treatment reported: pre-vaccination baseline after standard-of-care therapy. This specimen was PBMCs, taken from a glioma patient treated with radiotherapy, temozolomide or both. These receptors were taken from a man in his forties with glioma. Some clones in this sample may be carry-over from other donors' samples.

This clone has just a few counts. The CDR3 DNA is TGTGCCAGCATCTCCGACACGGACAATGAGCAGTTCTTC. Protein product: CASISDTDNEQFF. The chain links TRBV6-5 to TRBJ2-1; D is undetermined. Trimming took off 7 bases at V and 5 bases at J, with 12 bases between the two ends. CDR3 length: 13 residues. Looked up from germline, CDR1 is MNHEY and CDR2 is SVGAGI.

The chain carries TRBV4-2 and TRBJ1-5; possibly TRBD1 for D (6 bases). CDR1 is LGHNA, CDR2 YNFKEQ, per germline. The CDR3 is 19 amino acids. Trimming pared 2 bases from V and 0 bases from J, leaving 20 bases between. The CDR3 DNA reads TGTGCCAGCAGCCAATCAATGGTGGGACAAGGGAATAGCAATCAGCCCCAGCATTTT. Encoded protein: CASSQSMVGQGNSNQPQHF.

The chain links TRBV29-1 to TRBJ1-2, with D hard to call. CDR3 length: 12 amino acids. Germline assignment: CDR1 SQVTM and CDR2 ANQGSEA. V shed 3 bases and J shed 7 bases, with 12 bases lying between them. CDR3: CSVDRPPPGYTF. Here the CDR3 DNA reads TGCAGCGTTGATAGGCCGCCCCCTGGCTACACCTTC.